These 23 T cell receptor beta chains came from one sample sequenced in a study of T cell responses to AZD1222 COVID-19 vaccine. Only in-frame clones appear in the TCRdb table, and some are missing; sequencing was by immunoSEQ multiplex PCR. Of roughly 160,000 clones listed, approximately 90% are singletons. Sample: peripheral blood, taken on day 0 of AZD1222 vaccination. The receptors come from an adult in good health.

This clone appeared a single time. The chain is built from TRBV7-9 and TRBJ2-2, with D unresolved. The CDR3 runs to 11 residues. Deletions cut 5 bases from V and 8 bases from J, with 6 bases between. Germline-derived CDR1 and CDR2 are SEHNR and FQNEAQ (reference sequence). In DNA form, the CDR3 reads TGTGCCAGCAGCCCAGGTGGGGAGCTGTTTTTT. Amino acids: CASSPGGELFF.

V is TRBV3-1 (or the pseudogene TRBV3-2) and J is TRBJ2-1, with D tentatively TRBD1 or TRBD2 (5 bases each). Germline-derived CDR1 and CDR2 are LGHDT and YNNKEL (reference sequence). Trimming pared 2 bases from V and 6 bases from J, leaving 8 bases between. The CDR3 is 13 amino acids. This CDR3 reads CASSQLGVNEQFF. In nucleotides, the CDR3 is TGTGCCAGCAGCCAATTGGGGGTCAATGAGCAGTTCTTC.

The chain couples TRBV6-2 or TRBV6-3 to TRBJ2-7; D uncertain. This CDR3 is built from 12 residues. The germline V gene has CDR1 MNHEY and CDR2 SVGEGT. V lost 2 bases to trimming and J lost 3 bases, with 5 bases between them. CDR3 bases: TGTGCCAGCAGTTACAGGCACTACGAGCAGTACTTC. It translates to CASSYRHYEQYF.

V and J are TRBV2 and TRBJ1-5, with D unclear. Germline lookup yields CDR1 SNHLY and CDR2 FYNNEI. V was trimmed by 3 bases and J by 2 bases, leaving 11 bases between them. The CDR3 sequence is 15 residues long. As DNA, the CDR3 is TGTGCCAGCAGTGAGGGGATAAAGGGCAATCAGCCCCAGCATTTT. It is translated as CASSEGIKGNQPQHF.

The CDR3 DNA reads as TGTGCCACTCAGAGTCTTAATGAAAAACTGTTTTTT. Residues: CATQSLNEKLFF. The chain couples TRBV10-3 to TRBJ1-4, with D hard to call. Per germline, CDR1 ENHRY and CDR2 SYGVKD. V was trimmed by 10 bases and J by 4 bases, leaving 10 bases between them. The CDR3 length is 12 residues.

The V and J genes are TRBV5-6 and TRBJ2-1, with 9 nucleotides matching TRBD1. This CDR3 is 15 amino acids long. Germline V gives CDR1 SGHDT, CDR2 YYEEEE. The ends lost 1 base at V and 8 bases at J; junction bases unmatched: 7. CDR3 protein: CASSLIDRGIHEQFF. The CDR3 DNA reads as TGTGCCAGCAGCTTGATAGACAGGGGGATACATGAGCAGTTCTTC. Combining the CDR3 with reference TRBV5-6 and TRBJ2-1 gives the whole variable domain DAGVTQSPTHLIKTRGQQVTLRCSPKSGHDTVSWYQQALGQGPQFIFQYYEEEERQRGNFPDRFSGHQFPNYSSELNVNALLLGDSALYLCASSLIDRGIHEQFFGPGTRLTVL.

The chain is built from TRBV6-2 or TRBV6-3 and TRBJ1-1; TRBD1 aligns across 9 bases. The germline gives CDR1 MNHEY, CDR2 SVGEGT. With V trimmed by 5 bases and J by 6 bases, 1 base remained unmatched. CDR3 length equals 12 residues. CDR3 protein: CASSDRGAEAFF. The CDR3 region has the DNA TGTGCCAGCAGTGACAGGGGGGCTGAAGCTTTCTTT.

The chain uses TRBV6-5 and TRBJ1-1, with D uncertain. Looked up from germline, CDR1 is MNHEY and CDR2 is SVGAGI. There are 14 residues in the CDR3. The V end lost 0 bases, the J end lost 1 base, and 6 bases lay between the germline ends. CDR3 residues: CASSYSRKNTEAFF. For the CDR3, the DNA is TGTGCCAGCAGTTACTCGCGGAAGAACACTGAAGCTTTCTTT.

The genes are TRBV12-3 or TRBV12-4 and TRBJ2-5; D is uncertain. Between the trimmed V and J ends, which lost 5 bases and 4 bases, there was a span of 11 bases. CDR3 length: 13 residues. CDR3 amino acids: CASSRKSRETQYF. The CDR3 DNA is TGTGCCAGCAGTCGAAAAAGCAGAGAGACCCAGTACTTC.

The chain combines TRBV28 with TRBJ2-7; TRBD1 matches 9 bases. The trim removed 5 bases at V and 2 bases at J, leaving 4 bases unmatched. Germline V gene data show CDR1 as MDHEN and CDR2 as SYDVKM. CDR3 length: 14 amino acids. Here the CDR3 DNA reads TGTGCCAGCAGTCCGGGGGACAGGGCCTACGAGCAGTACTTC. This gives the protein CASSPGDRAYEQYF.

CDR3 nucleotides: TGTGCCAGCAGTTCTGGTAATCAGCCCCAGCATTTT. Protein product: CASSSGNQPQHF. The gene calls are TRBV28 and TRBJ1-5; D is ambiguous. Germline V CDR1 and CDR2: MDHEN, SYDVKM. The CDR3 covers 12 residues. Trimming cost V 4 bases and J 4 bases, with 5 bases left between them.

This clone has a handful of counts. The rearrangement joins TRBV2 to TRBJ2-7; TRBD1 might be the D (5 bases). Per the germline V gene, CDR1 is SNHLY and CDR2 is FYNNEI. V dropped 1 base and J dropped 3 bases, with 16 bases sitting between them. This CDR3 contains 16 residues. The CDR3 here is CASSEGWAGKVYEQYF. CDR3 DNA sequence: TGTGCCAGCAGTGAAGGGTGGGCAGGGAAGGTCTACGAGCAGTACTTC.

V gene TRBV19 combines with J gene TRBJ1-1; D ambiguous. The CDR3 spans 13 residues. From germline, CDR1 is LNHDA and CDR2 SQIVND (reference sequence). V shed 7 bases and J shed 1 base, with 10 bases lying between them. The CDR3 DNA sequence: TGTGCCAGTAAAAAGGAACAGAACACTGAAGCTTTCTTT. Translated, it gives CASKKEQNTEAFF. Looking up the rest from reference TRBV19 and TRBJ1-1 gives the full variable domain: DGGITQSPKYLFRKEGQNVTLSCEQNLNHDAMYWYRQDPGQGLRLIYYSQIVNDFQKGDIAEGYSVSREKKESFPLTVTSAQKNPTAFYLCASKKEQNTEAFFGQGTRLTVV.

The chain combines TRBV6-5 with TRBJ1-2; D unclear. The CDR3 sequence is 12 residues long. In germline, CDR1 is MNHEY, CDR2 SVGAGI. With 6 bases removed from V and 7 bases from J, the gap between germline ends came to 12 bases. As DNA, the CDR3 is TGTGCCAGCAGGGACTCAGCGCGTGGCTACACCTTC. Translation: CASRDSARGYTF.

CDR3 loop: CASSSTGGLDTQYF. The CDR3 bases are TGTGCCAGCAGTTCTACAGGGGGCTTGGATACGCAGTATTTT. The chain has TRBV6-5 and TRBJ2-3, with 9 bases matching TRBD1. The CDR3 spans 14 residues. Losses at the gene ends were 4 bases for V and 6 bases for J; bases not matched to a gene: 5. Germline CDR1 reads MNHEY; CDR2 reads SVGAGI.

The J gene is TRBJ2-7, the V gene TRBV5-1, with D perhaps matching TRBD2 (6 bases). Germline V lookup: CDR1 SGHRS, CDR2 YFSETQ. CDR3 size: 18 residues. Trimming shortened V by 2 bases and J by 3 bases, and 24 bases separated the two germline ends. CDR3 sequence reads: CASSLPKDLKGTLYEQYF. CDR3 nucleotide sequence: TGCGCCAGCAGCTTACCCAAAGACCTTAAAGGGACTCTCTACGAGCAGTACTTC.

The chain links TRBV19 to TRBJ1-5; no firm D call. The CDR3 is 17 residues long. V gave up 6 bases and J gave up 0 bases, with 18 bases separating them. Germline V gene sequence: CDR1 LNHDA, CDR2 SQIVND (reference sequence). The CDR3 is CASSYGLSAASNQPQHF. Written as DNA, the CDR3 is TGTGCCAGTAGCTACGGGCTTTCAGCCGCTAGCAATCAGCCCCAGCATTTT. The whole variable domain, remainder taken from reference TRBV19 and TRBJ1-5, is DGGITQSPKYLFRKEGQNVTLSCEQNLNHDAMYWYRQDPGQGLRLIYYSQIVNDFQKGDIAEGYSVSREKKESFPLTVTSAQKNPTAFYLCASSYGLSAASNQPQHFGDGTRLSIL.

The chain employs TRBV29-1 and TRBJ2-3, with D uncertain. Per germline, CDR1 SQVTM and CDR2 ANQGSEA. V was cut by 7 bases and J by 4 bases, with 9 bases left in between. The CDR3 loop spans 11 amino acids. The CDR3 DNA is TGCAGCGCCCAGGACCCAGATACGCAGTATTTT. Translating it yields CSAQDPDTQYF.

The chain recombines TRBV6-5 with TRBJ1-2; D is unresolved. Germline V gene lookup returns CDR1 MNHEY and CDR2 SVGAGI. Between the trimmed V and J ends, which lost 0 bases and 5 bases, there was a span of 10 bases. The CDR3 contains 14 residues. The CDR3 DNA reads as TGTGCCAGCAGTTACTCGCAACGGGCATATGGCTACACCTTC. Translating it yields CASSYSQRAYGYTF.

This clone was seen once. The J gene is TRBJ2-2, the V gene TRBV28; D might be TRBD1 (5 bases). This CDR3 has 14 residues. The germline CDR1 and CDR2 sequences are MDHEN and SYDVKM. The germline V and J ends were trimmed by 1 base and 6 bases, with 9 bases remaining between them. In nucleotides, the CDR3 is TGTGCCAGCAGTTTATTTCAAGGGGCCGGGGAGCTGTTTTTT. Translated: CASSLFQGAGELFF.

The V gene is TRBV7-3, the J gene TRBJ2-1, with TRBD1 identical over 10 bases. Germline loops: CDR1 SGHTA, CDR2 FQGTGA. V gave up 5 bases and J gave up 8 bases; unmatched junction bases: 9. This CDR3 has 15 amino acids. DNA of the CDR3: TGTGCCAGCAGCCCCGGCCGGGACAGGGGACATGAGCAGTTCTTC. This codes for CASSPGRDRGHEQFF.

This chain connects TRBV4-1 to TRBJ1-2; D ambiguous. This CDR3 is built from 16 residues. V was shortened by 0 bases and J by 5 bases, with 16 bases between the two germline ends. CDR1 is MGHRA, CDR2 YSYEKL, per germline. Written as DNA, the CDR3 is TGCGCCAGCAGCCAAGAAAGGCAGGTGGGCGTTTATGGCTACACCTTC. It translates to CASSQERQVGVYGYTF.

This clone was seen only a few times. This chain uses TRBV3-1 (or the pseudogene TRBV3-2) with TRBJ1-5; D is uncertain. The V gene lost 1 base and the J gene lost 0 bases, with 4 bases spanning the gap. Germline values: CDR1 LGHDT, CDR2 YNNKEL (reference sequence). CDR3 length: 14 amino acids. The CDR3 region is CASSQAISNQPQHF. CDR3 in DNA: TGTGCCAGCAGCCAAGCGATTAGCAATCAGCCCCAGCATTTT.